A selection of T cell receptor beta chains follows, all from one sample in a study of tumor-infiltrating lymphocytes in localized non-small cell lung cancer. The data were produced by immunoSEQ multiplex PCR, yet TCRdb's version contains in-frame clones alone and is incomplete. Of about 7,200 clones listed, about two thirds are singletons. Source material: lung tumor tissue. Every receptor here comes from a human donor with non-small cell lung cancer. The CDR3 runs from the conserved cysteine through the conserved F or W. The D gene is left open where the match is weak. The size of a clone is reported for some rows only, either as once, few or many, or as a class for expanded clones.

>TRBJ1-2|TRBD1|TRBV28|.
TGTGCCAGTTACACCCCGGGACAGGGGTATGGCTACACCTTC
CASYTPGQGYGYTF
>TRBJ1-1|TRBD1|TRBV6-4|once
TGTGCCAGCAGGCGACAGGGCACTGAAGCTTTCTTT
CASRRQGTEAFF
>TRBJ2-5|.|TRBV7-9|once
TGTGCCAGCAGCTTAGGGGACCCGTCAAAGACCCAGTACTTC
CASSLGDPSKTQYF
>TRBJ1-1|.|TRBV27|few
TGTGCCAGCAGTAACGGGGGCGGCACTGAAGCTTTCTTT
CASSNGGGTEAFF
>TRBJ2-5|TRBD2|TRBV5-1|.
TGCGCCAGCAGCTTGGTAGGGACTAGCGGGGAGACCCAGTACTTC
CASSLVGTSGETQYF
>TRBJ2-7|TRBD2|TRBV28|.
TGTGCCAGCGGTTTCCGGGGGGGCCCTCGCTACGAGCAGTACTTC
CASGFRGGPRYEQYF
>TRBJ1-5|TRBD1|TRBV19|once
TGTGCCAGCACCACTCCCCGGACAGGGGCGAGCAATCAGCCCCAGCATTTT
CASTTPRTGASNQPQHF
>TRBJ2-2|TRBD2|TRBV11-2|few
TGTGCCAGCAGCGTCAAAAGCGGGGCACGCACCGGGGAGCTGTTTTTT
CASSVKSGARTGELFF
>TRBJ2-3|TRBD2|TRBV15|.
TGTGCCACCAGCGGACGGGGGGGGACAGATACGCAGTATTTT
CATSGRGGTDTQYF
>TRBJ2-5|.|TRBV19|few
TGTGCCAGTAGCTTCGGGCGCCTCCAAGAGACCCAGTACTTC
CASSFGRLQETQYF
>TRBJ1-1|.|TRBV5-6|.
TGTGCCAGCAGCTTGTGGAACACTGAAGCTTTCTTT
CASSLWNTEAFF
>TRBJ2-3|TRBD2|TRBV5-4|.
TGTGCCAGCAGCTTGGATAGTCTAGCGGGGGTAGATACGCAGTATTTT
CASSLDSLAGVDTQYF
>TRBJ2-3|TRBD2|TRBV9|once
TGTGCCAGCAGCCCTACTAGCGGGAGGGCCGATACGCAGTATTTT
CASSPTSGRADTQYF
>TRBJ2-7|.|TRBV5-5|.
TGTGCCAGCAGGCCTAGTTTGGGAAGCCACGAGCAGTACTTC
CASRPSLGSHEQYF
>TRBJ2-5|.|TRBV7-6|few
TGTGCCAGCAGCTTAGGACGGGGTGAGACCCAGTACTTC
CASSLGRGETQYF
>TRBJ1-1|.|TRBV5-6|few
TGTGCCAGCAGCCTCACACTCGGCGGGGGGAACACTGAAGCTTTCTTT
CASSLTLGGGNTEAFF
>TRBJ2-7|TRBD1|TRBV11-1|.
TGTGCCAGCAGCCTGGACAGGTCTTACGAGCAGTACTTC
CASSLDRSYEQYF
>TRBJ2-7|.|TRBV6-1|once
TGTGCCAGCAGTGACAGGGCCTACGAGCAGTACTTC
CASSDRAYEQYF
>TRBJ2-5|.|TRBV28|.
TGTGCCAGCAGTTTCAATCTAGTAGAGACCCAGTACTTC
CASSFNLVETQYF
>TRBJ1-1|.|TRBV5-1|.
TGCGCCAGCAGCTATACGACGGGGAACACTGAAGCTTTCTTT
CASSYTTGNTEAFF
>TRBJ2-3|TRBD2|TRBV7-2|.
TGTGCCAGCAGTCCTAATAGCGGGAGGGCGCAGTATTTT
CASSPNSGRAQYF
>TRBJ2-2|.|TRBV5-4|once
TGTGCCAGCAGCTTGGAACGGACGAACACCGGGGAGCTGTTTTTT
CASSLERTNTGELFF
>TRBJ1-2|TRBD1|TRBV25-1|.
TGTGCCAGCAGTGGGGGACAGTCCCACGGCTACACCTTC
CASSGGQSHGYTF
>TRBJ1-2|.|TRBV19|medium-sized
TGTGCCAGTAGTATCAGGGGCGCTGGGGATGGCTACACCTTC
CASSIRGAGDGYTF
>TRBJ2-7|.|TRBV30|.
TGTGCCTGGGGAGGCGGAAACTACGAGCAGTACTTC
CAWGGGNYEQYF
>TRBJ2-5|TRBD1|TRBV7-2|.
TGTGCCAGCAGCCGGGACAGGGTCATGGAGACCCAGTACTTC
CASSRDRVMETQYF